This TCR beta chain emerged from a study of blood T cell repertoires in COVID-19. The assay was immunoSEQ multiplex PCR, and TCRdb's table has in-frame clones only and misses some. The repertoire consists of 60,000 to 85,000 clones, with roughly 84% occurring once and the leading ten covering around 29%. There are 12 residues in the CDR3. Trimming left V 8 bases short and J 6 bases short, with 10 bases between. Germline CDR1 SSHAT, CDR2 FNYEAQ (reference sequence). Sequences were obtained from peripheral blood. This TCR was recovered from an elderly woman with active or convalescent COVID-19. This chain links TRBV7-7 with TRBJ2-2; D ambiguous. The CDR3 coding sequence is TGTGCCAGCGGGCAGTGGGCCGGGGAGCTGTTTTTT. Its translation: CASGQWAGELFF.